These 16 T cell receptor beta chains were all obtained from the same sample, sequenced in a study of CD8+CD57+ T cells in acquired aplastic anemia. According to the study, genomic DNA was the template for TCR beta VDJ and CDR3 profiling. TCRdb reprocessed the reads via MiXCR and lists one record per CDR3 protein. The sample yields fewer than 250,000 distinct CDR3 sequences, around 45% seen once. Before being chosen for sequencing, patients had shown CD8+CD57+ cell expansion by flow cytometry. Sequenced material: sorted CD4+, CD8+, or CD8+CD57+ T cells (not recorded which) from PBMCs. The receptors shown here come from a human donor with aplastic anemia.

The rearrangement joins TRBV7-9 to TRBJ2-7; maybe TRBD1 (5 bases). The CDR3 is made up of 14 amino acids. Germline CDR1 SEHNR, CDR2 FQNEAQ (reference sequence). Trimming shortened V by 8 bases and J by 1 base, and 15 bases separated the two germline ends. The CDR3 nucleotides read TGTGCCAGCTCCGGCAGGGCAGGGTCCTACGAGCAGTACTTC. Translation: CASSGRAGSYEQYF.

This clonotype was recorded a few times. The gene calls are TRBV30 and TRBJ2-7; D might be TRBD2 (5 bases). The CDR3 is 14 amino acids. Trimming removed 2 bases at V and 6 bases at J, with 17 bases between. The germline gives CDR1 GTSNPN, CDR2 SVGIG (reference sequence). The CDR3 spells CAWSPLGASSEQYF. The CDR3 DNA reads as TGTGCCTGGAGTCCGTTAGGTGCTAGCAGCGAGCAGTACTTC.

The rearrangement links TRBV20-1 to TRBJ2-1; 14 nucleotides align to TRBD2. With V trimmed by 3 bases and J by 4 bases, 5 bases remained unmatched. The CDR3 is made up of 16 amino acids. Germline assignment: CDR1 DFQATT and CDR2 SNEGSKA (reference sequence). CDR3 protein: CSARVTSGGEYNEQFF. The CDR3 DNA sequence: TGCAGTGCTAGGGTGACTAGCGGGGGGGAATACAATGAGCAGTTCTTC.

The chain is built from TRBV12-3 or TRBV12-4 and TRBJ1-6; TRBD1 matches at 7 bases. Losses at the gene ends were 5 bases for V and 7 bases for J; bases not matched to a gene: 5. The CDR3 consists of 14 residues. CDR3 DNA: TGTGCCAGCAGTGGCCGGGACAGAAATTCACCCCTCCACTTT. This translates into CASSGRDRNSPLHF.

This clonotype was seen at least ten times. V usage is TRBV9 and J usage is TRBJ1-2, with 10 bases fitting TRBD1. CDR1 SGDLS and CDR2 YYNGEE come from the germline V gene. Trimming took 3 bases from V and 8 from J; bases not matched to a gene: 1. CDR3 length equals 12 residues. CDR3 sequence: CASSETGGGYTF. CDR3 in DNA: TGTGCCAGCAGCGAGACAGGGGGCGGCTACACCTTC.

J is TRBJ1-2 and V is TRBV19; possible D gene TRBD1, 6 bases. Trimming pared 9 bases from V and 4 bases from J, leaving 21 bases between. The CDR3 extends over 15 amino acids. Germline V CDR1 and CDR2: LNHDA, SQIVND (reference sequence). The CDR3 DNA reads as TGTGCCAGCAGCCAAGACTGGGGGGGCGGCTATGGCTACACCTTC. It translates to CASSQDWGGGYGYTF.

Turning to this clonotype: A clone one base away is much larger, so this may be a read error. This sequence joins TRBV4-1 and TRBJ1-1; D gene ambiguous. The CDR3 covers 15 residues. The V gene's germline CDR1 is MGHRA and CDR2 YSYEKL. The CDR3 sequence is CASSERITSNTEACF. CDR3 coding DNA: TGCGCCAGCAGCGAGAGGATAACTTCGAACACTGAAGCTTGCTTT.

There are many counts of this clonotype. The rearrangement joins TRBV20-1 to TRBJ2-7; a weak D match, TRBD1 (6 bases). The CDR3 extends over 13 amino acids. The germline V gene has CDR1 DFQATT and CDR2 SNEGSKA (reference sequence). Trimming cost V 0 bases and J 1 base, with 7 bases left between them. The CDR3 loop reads CSARDDRSYEQYF. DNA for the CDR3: TGCAGTGCTAGAGACGACAGGTCCTACGAGCAGTACTTC.

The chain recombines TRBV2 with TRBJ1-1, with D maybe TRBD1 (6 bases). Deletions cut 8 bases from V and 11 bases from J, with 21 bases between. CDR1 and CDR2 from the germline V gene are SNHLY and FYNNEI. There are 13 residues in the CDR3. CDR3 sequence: CASLQWGGAEAFF. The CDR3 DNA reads TGTGCCAGCCTGCAGTGGGGGGGGGCGGAGGCTTTCTTT.

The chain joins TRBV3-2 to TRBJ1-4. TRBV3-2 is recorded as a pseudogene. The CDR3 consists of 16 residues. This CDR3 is CASSQGSPPTNEKLFF. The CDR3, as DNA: TGTGCCAGCAGCCAGGGAAGTCCCCCAACTAATGAAAAACTGTTTTTT.

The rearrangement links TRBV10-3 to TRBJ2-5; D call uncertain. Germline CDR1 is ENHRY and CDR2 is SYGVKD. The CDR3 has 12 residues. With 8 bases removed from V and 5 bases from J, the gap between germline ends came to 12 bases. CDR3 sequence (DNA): TGTGCCATCGGTAGTCTTAGGGAGACCCAGTACTTC. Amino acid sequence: CAIGSLRETQYF.

CDR3 DNA: TGTGCCATCATGGGGCAGGGAATGGACACTGAAGCTTTCTTT. It is translated as CAIMGQGMDTEAFF. This chain uses TRBV10-3 with TRBJ1-1; tentatively, D is TRBD1 (5 bases). Per the germline V gene, CDR1 is ENHRY and CDR2 is SYGVKD. This CDR3 contains 14 residues. Between the trimmed V and J ends, which lost 7 bases and 3 bases, there was a span of 15 bases.

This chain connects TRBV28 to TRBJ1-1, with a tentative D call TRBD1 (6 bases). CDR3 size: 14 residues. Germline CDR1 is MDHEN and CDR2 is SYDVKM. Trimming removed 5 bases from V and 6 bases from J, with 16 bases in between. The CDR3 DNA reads TGTGCCAGCAGTCCTTCTTTGGGGGGCCCTGAAGCTTTCTTT. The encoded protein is CASSPSLGGPEAFF. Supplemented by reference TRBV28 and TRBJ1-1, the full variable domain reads DVKVTQSSRYLVKRTGEKVFLECVQDMDHENMFWYRQDPGLGLRLIYFSYDVKMKEKGDIPEGYSVSREKKERFSLILESASTNQTSMYLCASSPSLGGPEAFFGQGTRLTVV.

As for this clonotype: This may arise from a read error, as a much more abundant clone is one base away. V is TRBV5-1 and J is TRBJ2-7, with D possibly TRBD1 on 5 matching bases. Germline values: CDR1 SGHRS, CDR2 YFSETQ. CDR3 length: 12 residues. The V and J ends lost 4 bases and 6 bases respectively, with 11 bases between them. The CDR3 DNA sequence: TGCGCCAGCAGCGACGGACATGTCGAGCAGTACTTC. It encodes CASSDGHVEQYF. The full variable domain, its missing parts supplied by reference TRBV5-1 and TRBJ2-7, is KAGVTQTPRYLIKTRGQQVTLSCSPISGHRSVSWYQQTPGQGLQFLFEYFSETQRNKGNFPGRFSGRQFSNSRSEMNVSTLELGDSALYLCASSDGHVEQYFGPGTRLTVT.

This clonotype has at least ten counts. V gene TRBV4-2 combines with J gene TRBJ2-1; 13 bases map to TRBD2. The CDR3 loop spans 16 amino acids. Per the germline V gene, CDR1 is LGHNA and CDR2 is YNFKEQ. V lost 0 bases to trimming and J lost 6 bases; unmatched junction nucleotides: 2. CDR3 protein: CASSQELAGGLNEQFF. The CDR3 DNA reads TGTGCCAGCAGCCAAGAACTAGCGGGGGGGCTCAATGAGCAGTTCTTC.

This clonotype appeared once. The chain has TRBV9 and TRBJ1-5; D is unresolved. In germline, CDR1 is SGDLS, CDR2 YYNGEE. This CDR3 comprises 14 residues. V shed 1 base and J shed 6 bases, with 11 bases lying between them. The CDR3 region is CASSVSGGFQPQHF. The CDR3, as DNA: TGTGCCAGCAGCGTATCCGGCGGGTTTCAGCCCCAGCATTTT.